These 13 T cell receptor beta chains share one sample of origin, sequenced in a study of T cell responses to AZD1222 COVID-19 vaccine. The repertoire was sequenced with immunoSEQ multiplex PCR; TCRdb's copy has only in-frame clones and lacks some. The sample records roughly 110,000 clones, under 95% being singletons. The sequencing used peripheral blood, collected on day 0 of AZD1222 vaccination. Receptor source: an adult in good health.

The rearrangement uses TRBV9 and TRBJ1-1; 8 bases are shared with TRBD1. This CDR3 comprises 16 residues. CDR1 and CDR2 from the germline V gene are SGDLS and YYNGEE. J gave up 4 bases and V 4 bases, and 12 bases lay outside the gene matches. The CDR3 nucleotides read TGTGCCAGCAGCCCAGTGGGGTCAGGGGGCCGCACTGAAGCTTTCTTT. It translates to CASSPVGSGGRTEAFF.

This clone was seen only once. The gene calls are TRBV12-3 or TRBV12-4 and TRBJ1-5, with D perhaps matching TRBD1 (5 bases). The CDR3 has 13 residues. The V gene lost 2 bases and the J gene lost 5 bases, with 7 bases spanning the gap. CDR3 nucleotide sequence: TGTGCCAGCAGTTTAAAAGGGGATCAGCCCCAGCATTTT. It is translated as CASSLKGDQPQHF.

This rearrangement joins TRBV7-6 to TRBJ1-1, with D maybe TRBD1 (6 bases). The germline CDR1 and CDR2 sequences are SGHVS and FNYEAQ. The CDR3 is 16 amino acids. The V end lost 1 base, the J end lost 1 base, and 13 bases lay between the germline ends. Here the CDR3 reads CASSLDHRDKNTEAFF. DNA for the CDR3: TGTGCCAGCAGCTTAGATCACAGGGACAAGAACACTGAAGCTTTCTTT.

Concerning this clone: Sequence at one end of the junction differs from germline and may be a read error. This chain links TRBV7-9 with TRBJ1-2, with a tentative D call TRBD1 (6 bases). This CDR3 comprises 11 residues. Germline CDR1 is SEHNR and CDR2 is FQNEAQ (reference sequence). Written as DNA, the CDR3 is TGTGCCAGCAGCTCAACGAAACAGGGTTTCTTC. This translates into CASSSTKQGFF. Combining the CDR3 with reference TRBV7-9 and TRBJ1-2 gives the whole variable domain DTGVSQNPRHKITKRGQNVTFRCDPISEHNRLYWYRQTLGQGPEFLTYFQNEAQLEKSRLLSDRFSAERPKGSFSTLEIQRTEQGDSAMYLCASSSTKQGFFGSGTRLTVV.

This clone was detected once. V and J are TRBV29-1 and TRBJ1-2, with D possibly matching TRBD1 (5 bases). From germline, CDR1 is SQVTM and CDR2 ANQGSEA. The CDR3 length is 13 residues. The V gene lost 4 bases and the J gene lost 5 bases, with 14 bases spanning the gap. The CDR3 DNA is TGCAGCGTTGGGGGCGCGGGTAAATATGGCTACACCTTC. The encoded protein is CSVGGAGKYGYTF.

This chain links TRBV6-2 or TRBV6-3 with TRBJ1-2; D remains unclear. CDR3 length equals 16 residues. V lost 2 bases and J lost 0, with 13 bases in between. The germline CDR1 and CDR2 sequences are MNHEY and SVGEGT. This CDR3 is CASSYPSEGTNYGYTF. CDR3 coding DNA: TGTGCCAGCAGTTACCCCTCGGAGGGAACTAACTATGGCTACACCTTC.

The chain carries TRBV11-1 and TRBJ2-2, with D perhaps TRBD1 (6 bases). The length of the CDR3 is 15 residues. Trimming removed 1 base at V and 3 bases at J, with 9 bases between. Germline V CDR1 and CDR2: SGHAT, FQDESV (reference sequence). This chain's CDR3 is CASSLGRGYTGELFF. The CDR3 DNA follows: TGTGCCAGCAGCTTAGGCAGGGGATACACCGGGGAGCTGTTTTTT.

The rearrangement uses TRBV30 and TRBJ1-5, with TRBD1 as a possible D gene (5 bases). Trimming removed 0 bases from V and 0 bases from J, with 9 bases in between. The germline V gene has CDR1 GTSNPN and CDR2 SVGIG (reference sequence). This CDR3 is built from 15 residues. The CDR3 DNA reads TGTGCCTGGAGTGTATTGGGGACTAGCAATCAGCCCCAGCATTTT. It codes for CAWSVLGTSNQPQHF.

V gene TRBV27 combines with J gene TRBJ2-2, with D hard to call. V lost 3 bases and J lost 6, with 11 bases in between. CDR3 length equals 14 residues. Germline CDR1 and CDR2: MNHEY and SMNVEV (reference sequence). CDR3 region: CASSFVMGSGELFF. In DNA, the CDR3 is TGTGCCAGCAGTTTTGTGATGGGTTCCGGGGAGCTGTTTTTT.

V and J are TRBV3-1 (or the pseudogene TRBV3-2) and TRBJ1-2; D not certain. CDR1 is LGHDT and CDR2 is YNNKEL in the germline V gene (reference sequence). This CDR3 spans 14 amino acids. V was trimmed by 1 base and J by 1 base, leaving 7 bases between them. CDR3 nucleotides: TGTGCCAGCAGCCAAGTCGGTATTAACTATGGCTACACCTTC. Its translation is CASSQVGINYGYTF.

The genes are TRBV7-2 and TRBJ2-3; TRBD2 agrees at 10 bases. Looked up from germline, CDR1 is SGHTA and CDR2 is FQGNSA. This CDR3 has 16 amino acids. V shed 1 base, J shed 1 base, and the junction held 2 bases outside the gene matches. The CDR3 reads CASSLDLAGGTDTQYF. The CDR3 DNA is TGTGCCAGCAGCTTAGATCTAGCGGGGGGCACAGATACGCAGTATTTT. The full variable domain, rest sourced from reference TRBV7-2 and TRBJ2-3, is GAGVSQSPSNKVTEKGKDVELRCDPISGHTALYWYRQSLGQGLEFLIYFQGNSAPDKSGLPSDRFSAERTGGSVSTLTIQRTQQEDSAVYLCASSLDLAGGTDTQYFGPGTRLTVL.

The rearrangement uses TRBV7-8 and TRBJ2-2; TRBD1 aligns across 9 bases. The germline gives CDR1 SGHVS, CDR2 FQNEAQ. The ends lost 1 base at V and 4 bases at J; junction bases unmatched: 7. This CDR3 region has 17 residues. In DNA, the CDR3 is TGTGCCAGCAGCTTAGTAGGGGACAGGGTGGGCACCGGGGAGCTGTTTTTT. Its protein is CASSLVGDRVGTGELFF.

The J gene is TRBJ2-5, the V gene TRBV18, with D perhaps TRBD1 (6 bases). V lost 3 bases and J lost 4, with 15 bases in between. Germline V gene lookup returns CDR1 KGHSH and CDR2 LQKENI. This CDR3 has 15 amino acids. CDR3 sequence: CASSPLTDRRETQYF. The CDR3 nucleotides are TGTGCCAGCTCACCCCTAACGGACAGAAGAGAGACCCAGTACTTC.